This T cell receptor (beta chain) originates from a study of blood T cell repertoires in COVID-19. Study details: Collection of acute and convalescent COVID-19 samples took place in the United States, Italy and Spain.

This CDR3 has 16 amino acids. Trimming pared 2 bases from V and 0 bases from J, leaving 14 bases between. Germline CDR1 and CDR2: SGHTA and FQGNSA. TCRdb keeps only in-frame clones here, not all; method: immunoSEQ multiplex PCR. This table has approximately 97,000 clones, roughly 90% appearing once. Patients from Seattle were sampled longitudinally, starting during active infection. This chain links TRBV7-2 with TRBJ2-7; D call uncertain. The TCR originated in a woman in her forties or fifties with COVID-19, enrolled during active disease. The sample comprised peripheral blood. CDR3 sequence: CASSLIATISSYEQYF. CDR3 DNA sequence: TGTGCCAGCAGCTTAATTGCTACCATTAGCTCCTACGAGCAGTACTTC.